The 30 T cell receptor beta chains presented below share a single source sample, sequenced in a study of cytomegalovirus exposure and HLA in healthy donors. The PCR had 60 Vbeta and 13 Jbeta primers. The repertoire was sequenced with immunoSEQ multiplex PCR; TCRdb's copy has only in-frame clones and lacks some. The data contain about 190,000 clones, 75% to 90% of them singletons. The sequenced sample was PBMCs. The source is a boy aged 2 to 10 in good health and CMV-seronegative.

The CDR3 is CASSYTLAGGPGTQYF. The CDR3 bases are TGTGCCAGCAGTTACACACTAGCGGGGGGTCCGGGGACCCAGTACTTC. The chain combines TRBV6-5 with TRBJ2-5; 12 positions agree with TRBD2. Germline CDR1 and CDR2: MNHEY and SVGAGI. The CDR3 totals 16 residues. V was clipped by 2 bases and J by 7 bases; unmatched bases: 8.

The chain recombines TRBV4-1 with TRBJ1-5; perhaps TRBD1 as D (5 bases). This CDR3 region has 14 residues. Between the trimmed V and J ends, which lost 6 bases and 1 base, there was a span of 10 bases. Germline assignment: CDR1 MGHRA and CDR2 YSYEKL. CDR3 DNA sequence: TGCGCCAGCAGTCCGAAGGGGAGCAATCAGCCCCAGCATTTT. Translated: CASSPKGSNQPQHF.

Turning to this clone: A junction end diverges from the germline sequence, so it may reflect a read error. The chain links TRBV7-9 to TRBJ1-1; tentatively, D is TRBD1 (6 bases). The CDR3 length is 13 residues. CDR1 and CDR2 (germline): SEHNR, FQNEAQ (reference sequence). The CDR3 nucleotides are TGTTCCAGCAGCTTAACAGGGAACGCTGAAGCTTTCTTT. This codes for CSSSLTGNAEAFF.

The rearrangement links TRBV10-3 to TRBJ2-2; 11 nucleotides match TRBD2. The CDR3 contains 17 residues. Per germline, CDR1 ENHRY and CDR2 SYGVKD. With 2 bases clipped from V and 3 bases from J, the junction kept 5 bases outside the gene matches. The DNA of the CDR3 is TGTGCCATCAGTGAGCCTAGCGGGGGGTTCTACACCGGGGAGCTGTTTTTT. Protein: CAISEPSGGFYTGELFF.

The V and J genes are TRBV28 and TRBJ1-2, with 7 nucleotides matching TRBD1. The V gene's germline CDR1 is MDHEN and CDR2 SYDVKM. The CDR3 has 16 residues. V shed 7 bases and J 0 bases; nucleotides not matched to a gene: 11. The CDR3 nucleotides are TGTGCCAGCATCTCAGACCGGGACAGCCCTAACTATGGCTACACCTTC. Translation gives CASISDRDSPNYGYTF.

This chain connects TRBV27 to TRBJ1-2; 9 bases are a match to TRBD1. Germline V gives CDR1 MNHEY, CDR2 SMNVEV (reference sequence). CDR3 size: 13 residues. V lost 5 bases to trimming and J lost 8 bases; unmatched junction nucleotides: 6. CDR3 in amino acids: CASSPDRGKGYTF. In DNA form, the CDR3 reads TGTGCCAGCAGTCCGGACAGGGGAAAAGGCTACACCTTC.

The chain uses TRBV19 and TRBJ1-4; D may be TRBD1 (6 bases). V was shortened by 8 bases and J by 0 bases, with 13 bases between the two germline ends. The CDR3 has 15 amino acids. Germline V gene sequence: CDR1 LNHDA, CDR2 SQIVND (reference sequence). The CDR3 region is CASGAGDATNEKLFF. CDR3 in DNA: TGTGCCAGTGGGGCAGGGGACGCAACTAATGAAAAACTGTTTTTT.

The V gene is TRBV5-1, the J gene TRBJ1-1; TRBD1 might be the D (5 bases). V gave up 1 base and J gave up 2 bases, with 15 bases separating them. CDR1 and CDR2 from the germline V gene are SGHRS and YFSETQ. This CDR3 region has 16 residues. The CDR3 region is CASSLRKGVGNTEAFF. Written as DNA, the CDR3 is TGCGCCAGCAGCTTGAGGAAAGGGGTAGGCAACACTGAAGCTTTCTTT. Drawing the rest from reference TRBV5-1 and TRBJ1-1, the complete variable domain is KAGVTQTPRYLIKTRGQQVTLSCSPISGHRSVSWYQQTPGQGLQFLFEYFSETQRNKGNFPGRFSGRQFSNSRSEMNVSTLELGDSALYLCASSLRKGVGNTEAFFGQGTRLTVV.

The gene calls are TRBV5-1 and TRBJ2-3; tentatively, D is TRBD1 (7 bases). V lost 4 bases, J lost 2 bases, and 14 bases lay in between. From germline, CDR1 is SGHRS and CDR2 YFSETQ. The CDR3 contains 15 residues. The DNA for the CDR3 is TGCGCCAGCAGCCACTCCAGGGGGGACACAGATACGCAGTATTTT. Residues: CASSHSRGDTDTQYF.

V gene TRBV6-1 combines with J gene TRBJ1-5, with TRBD1 as a possible D gene (6 bases). Germline assignment: CDR1 MNHNS and CDR2 SASEGT. Trimming pared 6 bases from V and 1 base from J, leaving 13 bases between. This CDR3 is 15 amino acids long. The CDR3 sequence is CASRAGTQSNQPQHF. Written as DNA, the CDR3 is TGTGCCAGCAGAGCCGGGACACAGAGCAATCAGCCCCAGCATTTT.

J is TRBJ2-1 and V is TRBV6-1, with 11 bases lining up with TRBD2. The ends lost 5 bases at V and 7 bases at J; junction bases unmatched: 4. There are 14 residues in the CDR3. CDR1 and CDR2 from the germline V gene are MNHNS and SASEGT. The CDR3 bases are TGTGCCAGCAGTTTCCGGACTAGCGGGAATGAGCAGTTCTTC. The encoded protein is CASSFRTSGNEQFF.

The V call is TRBV7-8, the J call TRBJ1-2, with 11 bases aligning to TRBD1. Germline V gene data show CDR1 as SGHVS and CDR2 as FQNEAQ. This CDR3 spans 17 amino acids. Trimming removed 1 base from V and 2 bases from J; junction bases left unmatched: 6. The CDR3 nucleotides are TGTGCCAGCAGCTTAGTAGGGTGGACAGGGGGCAACTATGGCTACACCTTC. The encoded protein is CASSLVGWTGGNYGYTF.

This clone has just a few counts. The V gene is TRBV7-9, the J gene TRBJ2-2; TRBD1 matches at 9 bases. Trimming removed 5 bases from V and 5 bases from J; junction bases left unmatched: 6. The germline CDR1 and CDR2 sequences are SEHNR and FQNEAQ (reference sequence). There are 15 residues in the CDR3. The CDR3 spells CASSLLGQGTGELFF. The CDR3 DNA reads as TGTGCCAGCAGCCTCTTGGGACAGGGAACCGGGGAGCTGTTTTTT.

The rearrangement joins TRBV6-5 to TRBJ2-1; D is perhaps TRBD2 (5 bases). Deletions cut 2 bases from V and 9 bases from J, with 5 bases between. The CDR3 runs 11 residues. Germline CDR1 and CDR2: MNHEY and SVGAGI. DNA of the CDR3: TGTGCCAGCAGTTACCGGGGTGAGCAGTTCTTC. Amino acids: CASSYRGEQFF.

This chain joins TRBV28 and TRBJ1-5; 7 nucleotides agree with TRBD1. The germline CDR1 and CDR2 sequences are MDHEN and SYDVKM. The CDR3 spans 17 residues. V dropped 1 base and J dropped 3; count of bases not matched to a gene: 9. The CDR3 bases are TGTGCCAGCAGTTTATTCCCGCAGGGGGTGATCAATCAGCCCCAGCATTTT. This encodes CASSLFPQGVINQPQHF.

This sequence joins TRBV29-1 and TRBJ1-5; D is possibly TRBD1 (5 bases). Germline V gives CDR1 SQVTM, CDR2 ANQGSEA. Trimming removed 6 bases at V and 4 bases at J, with 16 bases between. This CDR3 has 14 residues. CDR3 coding DNA: TGCAGCGTAGCAGGGTTGGGTAGAAATCAGCCCCAGCATTTT. Protein: CSVAGLGRNQPQHF. Together with reference TRBV29-1 and TRBJ1-5, the CDR3 gives the full variable domain: SAVISQKPSRDICQRGTSLTIQCQVDSQVTMMFWYRQQPGQSLTLIATANQGSEATYESGFVIDKFPISRPNLTFSTLTVSNMSPEDSSIYLCSVAGLGRNQPQHFGDGTRLSIL.

The chain has TRBV12-5 and TRBJ2-3; maybe TRBD2 (6 bases). V was shortened by 5 bases and J by 9 bases, with 18 bases between the two germline ends. The CDR3 extends over 14 amino acids. The germline V gene encodes CDR1 LGHNT and CDR2 FRNRAP. CDR3 bases: TGTGCTAGTGGTCACAACCGACTAGTACAAACGCAGTATTTT. Translated, it gives CASGHNRLVQTQYF. Complete variable domain (other parts from reference TRBV12-5 and TRBJ2-3): DARVTQTPRHKVTEMGQEVTMRCQPILGHNTVFWYRQTMMQGLELLAYFRNRAPLDDSGMPKDRFSAEMPDATLATLKIQPSEPRDSAVYFCASGHNRLVQTQYFGPGTRLTVL.

In the case of this clone: A read error may account for a junction end that differs from germline. The rearrangement joins TRBV7-9 to TRBJ2-7, with a weak D call TRBD1 (5 bases). CDR1 SEHNR and CDR2 FQNEAQ come from the germline V gene (reference sequence). CDR3 length: 14 amino acids. This chain's CDR3 is CSSSSQERGHEQYF. For the CDR3, the DNA is TGTTCCAGCAGTTCACAGGAGCGAGGCCACGAGCAGTACTTC.

The chain links TRBV6-1 to TRBJ2-7, with 7 bases lining up with TRBD1. Germline-derived CDR1 and CDR2 are MNHNS and SASEGT. CDR3 length: 13 amino acids. V lost 6 bases to trimming and J lost 3 bases; unmatched junction nucleotides: 5. CDR3 nucleotide sequence: TGTGCCAGCAGCTGGGACAGAGACTACGAGCAGTACTTC. This translates into CASSWDRDYEQYF.

This CDR3 is CASSSGQGGGTDTQYF. CDR3 DNA: TGCGCCAGCAGCTCGGGACAGGGGGGCGGCACAGATACGCAGTATTTT. The chain combines TRBV5-1 with TRBJ2-3; TRBD1 aligns across 11 bases. CDR3 length equals 16 residues. V was clipped by 3 bases and J by 1 base; unmatched bases: 4. CDR1 and CDR2 from the germline V gene are SGHRS and YFSETQ.

The chain joins TRBV14 to TRBJ2-3; 12 nucleotides match TRBD2. Germline V gene data show CDR1 as SGHDN and CDR2 as FVKESK. With 5 bases clipped from V and 1 base from J, the junction kept 10 bases outside the gene matches. The CDR3 length is 18 residues. The CDR3, as DNA: TGTGCCAGCAGCGATAGACTAGCGGGAGATAGAGGCACAGATACGCAGTATTTT. Translation: CASSDRLAGDRGTDTQYF.

This clone was counted once. This chain joins TRBV5-1 and TRBJ1-1; a possible D gene is TRBD1 (5 bases). V lost 0 bases to trimming and J lost 3 bases, with 9 bases between them. Germline CDR1 reads SGHRS; CDR2 reads YFSETQ. The CDR3 has 14 residues. CDR3 in amino acids: CASSLEWGDTEAFF. The CDR3 nucleotides are TGCGCCAGCAGCTTGGAGTGGGGGGACACTGAAGCTTTCTTT.

J is TRBJ2-1 and V is TRBV15; no firm D call. With 2 bases removed from V and 6 bases from J, the gap between germline ends came to 14 bases. The CDR3 totals 15 residues. Germline loops: CDR1 LNHNV, CDR2 YYDKDF (reference sequence). Here the CDR3 reads CATSRPDMGSNEQFF. In nucleotides, the CDR3 is TGTGCCACCAGCAGACCAGACATGGGCAGCAATGAGCAGTTCTTC.

This chain connects TRBV6-1 to TRBJ1-5; D possibly corresponds to TRBD1 (6 bases). The germline V gene encodes CDR1 MNHNS and CDR2 SASEGT. CDR3 size: 17 residues. V lost 2 bases, J lost 4 bases, and 18 bases lay in between. The CDR3 is CASSEKVARTVNQPQHF. The CDR3 region has the DNA TGTGCCAGCAGTGAAAAAGTCGCCCGGACAGTAAATCAGCCCCAGCATTTT.

The chain recombines TRBV10-3 with TRBJ2-1, with D maybe TRBD1 (6 bases). This CDR3 spans 18 amino acids. Germline CDR1 reads ENHRY; CDR2 reads SYGVKD. CDR3 bases: TGTGGCAAGGTACGTGCCATCAATCCATGGGGGCAGTTCAATGAGCAGTTCTTC. Translating gives CGKVRAINPWGQFNEQFF.

This chain links TRBV28 with TRBJ2-7; tentative D call: TRBD2 (5 bases). This CDR3 comprises 14 residues. Germline V gene lookup returns CDR1 MDHEN and CDR2 SYDVKM. Trimming left V 6 bases short and J 1 base short, with 13 bases between. CDR3 sequence (DNA): TGTGCCAGCAGAGCTCCGGGAACTTCCTACGAGCAGTACTTC. Residues: CASRAPGTSYEQYF.

The chain combines TRBV9 with TRBJ2-7; 10 bases line up with TRBD1. V lost 2 bases, J lost 4 bases, and 3 bases stayed unmatched. The CDR3 contains 14 residues. From germline, CDR1 is SGDLS and CDR2 YYNGEE. DNA for the CDR3: TGTGCCAGCAGCGTGGGACAGGGGAAGTACGAGCAGTACTTC. Residues: CASSVGQGKYEQYF.

The CDR3 reads CASSLQGTNQPQHF. The CDR3, as DNA: TGTGCCAGCAGTTTACAGGGAACCAATCAGCCCCAGCATTTT. The chain has TRBV27 and TRBJ1-5; possible D gene TRBD1, 5 bases. The CDR3 contains 14 residues. Trimming shortened V by 2 bases and J by 3 bases, and 8 bases separated the two germline ends. The germline CDR1 and CDR2 sequences are MNHEY and SMNVEV (reference sequence).

DNA of the CDR3: TGTGCCAGCAGACCCCACAGGGGTACTAATGAAAAACTGTTTTTT. Encoded protein: CASRPHRGTNEKLFF. The J gene is TRBJ1-4, the V gene TRBV27, with 7 positions matching TRBD1. The ends lost 6 bases at V and 2 bases at J; junction bases unmatched: 6. From germline, CDR1 is MNHEY and CDR2 SMNVEV (reference sequence). The CDR3 spans 15 residues.

The chain carries TRBV7-9 and TRBJ2-3; TRBD1 might be the D (6 bases). The ends were cut back, 1 base at V and 9 bases at J, with 14 bases in the middle. The CDR3 consists of 14 residues. Per the germline V gene, CDR1 is SEHNR and CDR2 is FQNEAQ (reference sequence). In DNA form, the CDR3 reads TGTGCCAGCAGCTTAGTGCTAGGGGACACAACGCAGTATTTT. Its translation: CASSLVLGDTTQYF.